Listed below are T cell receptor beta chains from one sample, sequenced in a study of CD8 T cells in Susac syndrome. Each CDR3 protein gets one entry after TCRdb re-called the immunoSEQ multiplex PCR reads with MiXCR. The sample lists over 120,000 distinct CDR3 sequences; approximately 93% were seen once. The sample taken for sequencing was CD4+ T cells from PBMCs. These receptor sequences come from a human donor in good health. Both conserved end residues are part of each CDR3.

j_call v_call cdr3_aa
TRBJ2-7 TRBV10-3 CAINDRGSEQYF
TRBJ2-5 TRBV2 CASSGPGIQETQYF
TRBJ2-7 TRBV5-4 CASSLGLLVYEQYF
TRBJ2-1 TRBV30 CAWRRLAGREQFF
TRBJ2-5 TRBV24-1 CATSGLAGERSLPQETQYF
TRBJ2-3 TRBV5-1 CASSSLGAGGVTGATDTQYF
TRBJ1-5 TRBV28 CASSPRASAQHF
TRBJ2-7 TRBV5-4 CASSHSSGSTNEQYF
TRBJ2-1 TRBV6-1 CASSSRWSRGNEQFF
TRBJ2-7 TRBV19 CASSPRGRTGSYEQYF
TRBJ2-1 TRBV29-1 CSVELQKDNEQFF
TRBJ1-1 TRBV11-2 CASSGSSLTEAFF
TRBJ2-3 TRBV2 CASSARGQRGADTQYF
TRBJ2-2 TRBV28 CASTPPDRTGELFF
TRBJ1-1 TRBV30 CAWSGRPSQNTEAFF
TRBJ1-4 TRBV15 CATSGTRWEKLFF
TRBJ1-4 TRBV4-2 CASSPHRESTNEKLFF
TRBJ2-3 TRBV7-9 CASSPQTAQYF
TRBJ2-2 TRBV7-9 CASSSWTSSGELFF
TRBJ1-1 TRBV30 CAWSGTVTEAFF
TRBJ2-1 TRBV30 CAWMRGKGDEQFF
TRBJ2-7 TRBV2 CASRRWGPEEQYF
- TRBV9 CASSVFDRGDRYEQYF
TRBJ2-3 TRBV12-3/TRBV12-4 CASSFRASDTQYF
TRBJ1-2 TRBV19 CASSILQSSNYGYTF
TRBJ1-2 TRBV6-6 CASRQGRGYGYTF
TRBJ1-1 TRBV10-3 CAISERDSNTEAFF
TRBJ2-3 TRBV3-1 CASSQGTSASTDTQYF
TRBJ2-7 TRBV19 CASGGHVSYEQYF
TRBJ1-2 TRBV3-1 CASSPGRRDGYTF
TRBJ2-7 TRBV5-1 CASSGQLEQYF
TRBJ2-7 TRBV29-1 CSVVGYEQYF
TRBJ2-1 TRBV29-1 CSVGQGGQYNEQFF
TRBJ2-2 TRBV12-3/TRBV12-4 CASSLAGSPGELFF
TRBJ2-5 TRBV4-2 CASSQDFARTSGRWETQYF
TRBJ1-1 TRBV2 CASSRTGVGTEAFF
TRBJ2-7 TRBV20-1 CSARRQATYEQYF
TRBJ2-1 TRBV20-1 CSASGTRDEQFF
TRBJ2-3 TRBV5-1 CASRILISDTQYF
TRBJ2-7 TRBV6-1 CASSEWSQGYEQYF
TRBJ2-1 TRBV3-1 CASSQRGKDEQFF
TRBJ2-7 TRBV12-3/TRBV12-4 CASSFWSGTGPYEQYF
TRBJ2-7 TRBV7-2 CASSLATSGRLYEQYF
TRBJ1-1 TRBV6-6 CASSQPLKPTVTEAFF
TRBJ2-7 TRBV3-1 CASSHRGFYEQYF
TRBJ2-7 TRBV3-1 CASSPRDRDPHEQYF
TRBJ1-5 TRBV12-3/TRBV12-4 CASSLSGDQPQHF
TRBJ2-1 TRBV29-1 CSVGGRAYNEQFF
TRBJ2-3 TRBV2 CASSAGSHSTDTQYF
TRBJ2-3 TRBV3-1 CASSQVIAGRDTQYF
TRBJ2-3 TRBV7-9 CASSSQRGFTDTQYF
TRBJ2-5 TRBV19 CATKQTGGEETQYF
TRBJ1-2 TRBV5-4 CASSPGQGRVGGYTF
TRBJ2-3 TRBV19 CASRASSTDTQYF
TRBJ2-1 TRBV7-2 CASSSLRLANNEQFF